Below are 20 T cell receptor beta chains sequenced from a single sample in a study of T cell responses to AZD1222 COVID-19 vaccine. Sequencing used immunoSEQ multiplex PCR; TCRdb keeps in-frame clones, though not all of them. The table records under 85,000 clones, about nine tenths of them present only once. Sequenced here: peripheral blood, sampled 28 days after the second AZD1222 dose. These receptor sequences come from an adult who received the AZD1222 COVID-19 vaccine.

This chain uses TRBV11-2 with TRBJ2-3, with no clear D. This CDR3 contains 13 residues. The germline gives CDR1 SGHAT, CDR2 FQNNGV. Trimming removed 5 bases from V and 6 bases from J, with 12 bases in between. In DNA, the CDR3 is TGTGCCAGCAGCCGGATGCGAGCGGATACGCAGTATTTT. Amino acid sequence: CASSRMRADTQYF. The whole variable domain, filled in from reference TRBV11-2 and TRBJ2-3, reads EAGVAQSPRYKIIEKRQSVAFWCNPISGHATLYWYQQILGQGPKLLIQFQNNGVVDDSQLPKDRFSAERLKGVDSTLKIQPAKLEDSAVYLCASSRMRADTQYFGPGTRLTVL.

V and J are TRBV10-3 and TRBJ1-1, with D perhaps TRBD1 (5 bases). The CDR3 is made up of 16 amino acids. The germline gives CDR1 ENHRY, CDR2 SYGVKD. Trimming stripped 11 bases from V and 4 bases from J, with 26 bases between. The chain's CDR3 is CASGGGRVAVGTEAFF. The CDR3 nucleotides read TGTGCCTCCGGAGGTGGCAGGGTGGCGGTAGGCACTGAAGCTTTCTTT.

The chain employs TRBV6-5 and TRBJ2-7; D perhaps matches TRBD1 (5 bases). V lost 0 bases to trimming and J lost 5 bases, with 8 bases between them. This CDR3 is 13 amino acids long. Germline V gene data show CDR1 as MNHEY and CDR2 as SVGAGI. CDR3 sequence reads: CASSYSEQDEQYF. CDR3 coding DNA: TGTGCCAGCAGTTACTCTGAACAGGACGAGCAGTACTTC.

The rearrangement uses TRBV29-1 and TRBJ1-1; D is undetermined. Germline-derived CDR1 and CDR2 are SQVTM and ANQGSEA. With 4 bases removed from V and 4 bases from J, the gap between germline ends came to 13 bases. The CDR3 runs 13 residues. The CDR3 spells CSVVSAPSTEAFF. The CDR3 nucleotides read TGCAGCGTTGTCTCCGCGCCCTCCACTGAAGCTTTCTTT.

The CDR3 region has the DNA TGCGCCAGCAGGGCCCGACCCGATCAGCCCCAGCATTTT. This encodes CASRARPDQPQHF. V gene TRBV5-1 combines with J gene TRBJ1-5; no definite D call. This CDR3 has 13 amino acids. V was trimmed by 5 bases and J by 5 bases, leaving 11 bases between them. In germline, CDR1 is SGHRS, CDR2 YFSETQ.

This clone has only a few counts. The gene calls are TRBV6-5 and TRBJ1-2; possibly TRBD1 for D (5 bases). This CDR3 is built from 16 residues. V was pared by 0 bases and J by 2 bases, with 13 bases between. Germline lookup yields CDR1 MNHEY and CDR2 SVGAGI. This CDR3 is CASSYSTLGQNYGYTF. CDR3 nucleotides: TGTGCCAGCAGTTACTCGACCCTGGGGCAGAACTATGGCTACACCTTC.

The chain has TRBV27 and TRBJ1-2; weak D call: TRBD1 (5 bases). Germline lookup yields CDR1 MNHEY and CDR2 SMNVEV (reference sequence). With 4 bases removed from V and 11 bases from J, the gap between germline ends came to 20 bases. The length of the CDR3 is 14 residues. The CDR3 protein is CASSSFDRAGRYTF. CDR3 DNA: TGTGCCAGCAGTTCATTCGACAGAGCGGGTAGATACACCTTC.

The chain combines TRBV29-1 with TRBJ2-6; 8 bases fit TRBD1. V was pared by 0 bases and J by 2 bases, with 6 bases of the junction left unmatched. Germline CDR1 SQVTM, CDR2 ANQGSEA. This CDR3 region has 17 residues. CDR3 sequence reads: CSVEDLDRGAGANVLTF. DNA of the CDR3: TGCAGCGTTGAAGACCTAGACAGGGGTGCTGGGGCCAACGTCCTGACTTTC.

Written as DNA, the CDR3 is TGTGCCAGCAGTGAAAGGGGGCAGGGGGCGCGTATTGGCTACACCTTC. Protein sequence: CASSERGQGARIGYTF. The chain couples TRBV6-1 to TRBJ1-2, with 8 bases that match TRBD1. The V gene's germline CDR1 is MNHNS and CDR2 SASEGT. CDR3 length: 16 amino acids. V lost 2 bases and J lost 7; bases outside the gene matches: 12.

This chain links TRBV6-2 or TRBV6-3 with TRBJ2-3, with D possibly matching TRBD2 (5 bases). The V end lost 2 bases, the J end lost 0 bases, and 9 bases lay between the germline ends. The CDR3 totals 15 residues. Germline-derived CDR1 and CDR2 are MNHEY and SVGEGT. The CDR3 nucleotides read TGTGCCAGCAGTTACCTAGCCGATAGCACAGATACGCAGTATTTT. It yields the protein CASSYLADSTDTQYF.

A single count supports this clone. The chain has TRBV6-5 and TRBJ1-5; possible D gene TRBD1, 6 bases. The CDR3 is made up of 14 amino acids. Trimming took off 8 bases at V and 8 bases at J, with 19 bases between the two ends. Germline CDR1 and CDR2: MNHEY and SVGAGI. CDR3 sequence: CASQKGVPREPQHF. In nucleotides, the CDR3 is TGTGCCAGCCAGAAGGGGGTCCCTAGGGAGCCCCAGCATTTT.

V gene TRBV6-5 combines with J gene TRBJ1-1; 7 bases match TRBD1. This CDR3 spans 15 amino acids. Germline CDR1 is MNHEY and CDR2 is SVGAGI. V trimming: 6 bases; J trimming: 6 bases; junction bases outside the gene matches: 13. Here the CDR3 DNA reads TGTGCCAGCAGGGGACAGATACCCCGTCCCGCTGAAGCTTTCTTT. It yields the protein CASRGQIPRPAEAFF.

In its sample, this clone was seen once. The J gene is TRBJ2-7, the V gene TRBV6-1; D may correspond to TRBD1 or TRBD2 (5 bases each). Germline-derived CDR1 and CDR2 are MNHNS and SASEGT. Trimming took off 1 base at V and 3 bases at J, with 10 bases between the two ends. The CDR3 contains 14 residues. The CDR3 DNA reads as TGTGCCAGCAGTGAAGGGGACCAGGGCTACGAGCAGTACTTC. Translation gives CASSEGDQGYEQYF.

The rearrangement links TRBV5-6 to TRBJ2-3, with D possibly being TRBD1 (6 bases). In germline, CDR1 is SGHDT, CDR2 YYEEEE. The ends were cut back, 5 bases at V and 4 bases at J, with 17 bases in the middle. The CDR3 runs to 15 residues. CDR3 sequence reads: CASSFIQGDADTQYF. CDR3 DNA sequence: TGTGCCAGCAGTTTTATACAGGGTGATGCAGATACGCAGTATTTT.

In this sample, this clone turned up a few times. This chain links TRBV27 with TRBJ2-7; D not certain. The CDR3 runs to 13 residues. Germline assignment: CDR1 MNHEY and CDR2 SMNVEV (reference sequence). The ends were cut back, 6 bases at V and 0 bases at J, with 9 bases in the middle. The CDR3 DNA follows: TGTGCCAGCAGGACGGAGAGCTCCTACGAGCAGTACTTC. Its translation is CASRTESSYEQYF.

The chain carries TRBV5-1 and TRBJ2-5; D is unclear. V was shortened by 0 bases and J by 3 bases, with 9 bases between the two germline ends. Per the germline V gene, CDR1 is SGHRS and CDR2 is YFSETQ. The CDR3 extends over 14 amino acids. As DNA, the CDR3 is TGCGCCAGCAGCTTGGGGCAGCAGGAAGAGACCCAGTACTTC. As protein: CASSLGQQEETQYF.

The rearrangement links TRBV2 to TRBJ2-6, with 9 bases identical to TRBD1. Losses at the gene ends were 5 bases for V and 0 bases for J; bases not matched to a gene: 2. The CDR3 runs 16 residues. Per the germline V gene, CDR1 is SNHLY and CDR2 is FYNNEI. Here the CDR3 reads CASSMTGGSGANVLTF. CDR3 coding DNA: TGTGCCAGCAGTATGACAGGGGGCTCTGGGGCCAACGTCCTGACTTTC. Complete variable domain (other parts from reference TRBV2 and TRBJ2-6): EPEVTQTPSHQVTQMGQEVILRCVPISNHLYFYWYRQILGQKVEFLVSFYNNEISEKSEIFDDQFSVERPDGSNFTLKIRSTKLEDSAMYFCASSMTGGSGANVLTFGAGSRLTVL.

The gene calls are TRBV12-3 or TRBV12-4 and TRBJ1-2; no clear D. The CDR3 extends over 13 amino acids. Trimming cost V 5 bases and J 1 base, with 8 bases left between them. The CDR3: CASSVAHNYGYTF. CDR3 bases: TGTGCCAGCAGTGTGGCCCATAACTATGGCTACACCTTC.

The V call is TRBV2, the J call TRBJ2-3; D is uncertain. CDR1 is SNHLY and CDR2 is FYNNEI in the germline V gene. Trimming cost V 3 bases and J 6 bases, with 7 bases left between them. The CDR3 has 12 amino acids. The chain's CDR3 is CASSEGGDTQYF. For the CDR3, the DNA is TGTGCCAGCAGTGAGGGCGGTGATACGCAGTATTTT. The full variable domain, completed using reference TRBV2 and TRBJ2-3, is EPEVTQTPSHQVTQMGQEVILRCVPISNHLYFYWYRQILGQKVEFLVSFYNNEISEKSEIFDDQFSVERPDGSNFTLKIRSTKLEDSAMYFCASSEGGDTQYFGPGTRLTVL.

The chain employs TRBV12-3 or TRBV12-4 and TRBJ1-4; D remains unclear. The CDR3 spans 13 residues. V was clipped by 2 bases and J by 8 bases, with 9 bases between them. CDR3 in amino acids: CASSLWALEKLFF. The CDR3 DNA reads TGTGCCAGCAGTTTATGGGCTCTGGAAAAACTGTTTTTT.